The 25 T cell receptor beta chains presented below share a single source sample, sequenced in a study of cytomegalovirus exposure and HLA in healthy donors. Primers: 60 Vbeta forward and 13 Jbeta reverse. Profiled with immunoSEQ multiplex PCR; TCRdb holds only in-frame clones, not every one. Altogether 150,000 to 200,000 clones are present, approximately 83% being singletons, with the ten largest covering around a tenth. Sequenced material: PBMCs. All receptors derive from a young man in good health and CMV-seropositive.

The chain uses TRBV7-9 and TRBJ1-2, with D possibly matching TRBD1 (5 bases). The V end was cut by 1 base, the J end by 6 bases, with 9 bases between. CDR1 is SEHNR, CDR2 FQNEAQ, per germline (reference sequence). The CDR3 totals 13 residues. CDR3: CASSLDRRHGYTF. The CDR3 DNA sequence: TGTGCCAGCAGCTTAGACAGGCGGCATGGCTACACCTTC.

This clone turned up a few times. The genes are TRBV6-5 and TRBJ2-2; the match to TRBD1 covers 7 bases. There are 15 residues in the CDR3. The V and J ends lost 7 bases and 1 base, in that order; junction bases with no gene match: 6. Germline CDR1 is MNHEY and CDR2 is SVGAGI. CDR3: CASTPRTGNTGELFF. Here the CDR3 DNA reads TGTGCCAGCACCCCCAGGACAGGGAACACCGGGGAGCTGTTTTTT.

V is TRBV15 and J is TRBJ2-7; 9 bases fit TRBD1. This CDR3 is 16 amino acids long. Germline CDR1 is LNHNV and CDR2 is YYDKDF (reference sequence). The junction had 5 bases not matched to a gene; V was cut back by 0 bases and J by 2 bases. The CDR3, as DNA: TGTGCCACCAGCAGAGAAGGGACAGGGCTAACCTACGAGCAGTACTTC. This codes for CATSREGTGLTYEQYF.

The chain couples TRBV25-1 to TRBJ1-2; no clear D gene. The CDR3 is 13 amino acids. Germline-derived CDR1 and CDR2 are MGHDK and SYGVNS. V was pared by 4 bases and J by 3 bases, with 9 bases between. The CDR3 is CASSVVGDYGYTF. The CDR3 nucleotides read TGTGCCAGCAGTGTGGTGGGAGACTATGGCTACACCTTC.

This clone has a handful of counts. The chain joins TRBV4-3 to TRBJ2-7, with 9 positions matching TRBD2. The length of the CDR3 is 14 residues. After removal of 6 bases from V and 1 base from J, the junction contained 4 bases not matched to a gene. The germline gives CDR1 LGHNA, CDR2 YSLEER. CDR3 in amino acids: CASRYGLASYEQYF. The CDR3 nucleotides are TGCGCCAGCAGGTACGGACTAGCGTCCTACGAGCAGTACTTC.

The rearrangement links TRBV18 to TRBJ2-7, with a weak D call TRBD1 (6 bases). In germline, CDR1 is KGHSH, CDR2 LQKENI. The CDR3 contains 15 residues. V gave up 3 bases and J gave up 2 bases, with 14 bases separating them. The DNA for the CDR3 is TGTGCCAGCTCACCCGGACAGTTTCCGACCTACGAGCAGTACTTC. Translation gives CASSPGQFPTYEQYF. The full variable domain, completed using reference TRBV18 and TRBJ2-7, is NAGVMQNPRHLVRRRGQEARLRCSPMKGHSHVYWYRQLPEEGLKFMVYLQKENIIDESGMPKERFSAEFPKEGPSILRIQQVVRGDSAAYFCASSPGQFPTYEQYFGPGTRLTVT.

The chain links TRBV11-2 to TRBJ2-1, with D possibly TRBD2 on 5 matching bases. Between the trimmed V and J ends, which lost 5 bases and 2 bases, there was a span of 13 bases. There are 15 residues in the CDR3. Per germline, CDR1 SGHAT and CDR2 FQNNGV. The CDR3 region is CASSRGSRAYNEQFF. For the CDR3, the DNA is TGTGCCAGCAGCCGAGGGTCTAGGGCCTACAATGAGCAGTTCTTC.

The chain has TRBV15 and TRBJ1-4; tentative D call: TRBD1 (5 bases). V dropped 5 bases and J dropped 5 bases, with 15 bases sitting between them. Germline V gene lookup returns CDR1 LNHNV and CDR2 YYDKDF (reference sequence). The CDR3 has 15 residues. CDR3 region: CATSLRGLWNEKLFF. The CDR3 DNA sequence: TGTGCCACCAGCTTGCGGGGCCTTTGGAATGAAAAACTGTTTTTT.

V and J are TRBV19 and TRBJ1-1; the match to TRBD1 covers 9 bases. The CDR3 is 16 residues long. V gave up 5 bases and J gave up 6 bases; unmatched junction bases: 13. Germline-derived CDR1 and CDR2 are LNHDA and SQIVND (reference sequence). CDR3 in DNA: TGTGCCAGTAGTCTGACCGGGACAGGGAAAAGAGCTGAAGCTTTCTTT. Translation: CASSLTGTGKRAEAFF.

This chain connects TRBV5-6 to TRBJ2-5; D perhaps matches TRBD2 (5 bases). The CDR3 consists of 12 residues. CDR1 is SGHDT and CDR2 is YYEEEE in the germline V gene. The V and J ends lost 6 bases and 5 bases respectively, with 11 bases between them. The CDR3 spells CASNVASETQYF. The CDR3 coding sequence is TGTGCCAGCAACGTAGCGAGCGAGACCCAGTACTTC. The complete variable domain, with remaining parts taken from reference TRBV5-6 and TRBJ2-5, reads DAGVTQSPTHLIKTRGQQVTLRCSPKSGHDTVSWYQQALGQGPQFIFQYYEEEERQRGNFPDRFSGHQFPNYSSELNVNALLLGDSALYLCASNVASETQYFGPGTRLLVL.

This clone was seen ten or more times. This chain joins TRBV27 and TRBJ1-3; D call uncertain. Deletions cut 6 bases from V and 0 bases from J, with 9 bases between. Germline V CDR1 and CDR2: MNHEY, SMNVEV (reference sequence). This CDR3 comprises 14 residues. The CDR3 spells CASRAPGSGNTIYF. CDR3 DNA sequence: TGTGCCAGCAGGGCACCGGGCTCTGGAAACACCATATATTTT.

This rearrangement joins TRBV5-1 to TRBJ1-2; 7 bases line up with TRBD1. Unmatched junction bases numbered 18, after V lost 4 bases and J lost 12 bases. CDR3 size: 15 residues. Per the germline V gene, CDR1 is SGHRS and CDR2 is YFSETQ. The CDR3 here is CASSLETGRGVGHTF. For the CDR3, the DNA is TGCGCCAGCAGCCTGGAAACGGGCAGGGGGGTCGGCCACACCTTC.

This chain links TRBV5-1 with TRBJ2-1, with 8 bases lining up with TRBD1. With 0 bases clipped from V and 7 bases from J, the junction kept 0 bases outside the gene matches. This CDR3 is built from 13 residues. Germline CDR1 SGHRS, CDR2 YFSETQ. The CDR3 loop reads CASSLDRGNEQFF. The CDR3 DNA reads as TGCGCCAGCAGCTTGGACAGGGGGAATGAGCAGTTCTTC. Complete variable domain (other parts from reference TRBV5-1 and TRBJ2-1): KAGVTQTPRYLIKTRGQQVTLSCSPISGHRSVSWYQQTPGQGLQFLFEYFSETQRNKGNFPGRFSGRQFSNSRSEMNVSTLELGDSALYLCASSLDRGNEQFFGPGTRLTVL.

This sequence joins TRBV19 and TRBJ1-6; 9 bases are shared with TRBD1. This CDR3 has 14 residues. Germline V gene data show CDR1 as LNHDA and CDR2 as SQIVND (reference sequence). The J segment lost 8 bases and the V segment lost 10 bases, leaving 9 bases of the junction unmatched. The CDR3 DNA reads TGTGCCACCACAACGGGACAGGGTCATTCACCCCTCCACTTT. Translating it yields CATTTGQGHSPLHF.

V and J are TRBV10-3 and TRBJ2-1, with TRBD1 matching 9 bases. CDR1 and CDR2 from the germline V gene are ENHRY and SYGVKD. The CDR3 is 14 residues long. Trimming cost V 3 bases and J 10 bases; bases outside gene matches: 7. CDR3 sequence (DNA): TGTGCCATCAGTGATAACGGACAGGGGAAAGAGCAGTTCTTC. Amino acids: CAISDNGQGKEQFF.

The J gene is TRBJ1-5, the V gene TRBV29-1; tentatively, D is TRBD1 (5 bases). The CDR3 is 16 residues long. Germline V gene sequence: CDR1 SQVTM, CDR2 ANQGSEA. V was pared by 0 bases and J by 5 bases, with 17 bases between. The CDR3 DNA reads TGCAGCGTTGAAGACTTGGGCAGGGATAGAGATCAGCCCCAGCATTTT. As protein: CSVEDLGRDRDQPQHF.

CDR3 DNA: TGCAGCGTTGAAGAGAGCTACGAGCAGTACTTC. Translating gives CSVEESYEQYF. The chain combines TRBV29-1 with TRBJ2-5, with no clear D. TRBJ2-7 explains the end of the DNA better; the J call may be wrong. There are 11 residues in the CDR3. From germline, CDR1 is SQVTM and CDR2 ANQGSEA.

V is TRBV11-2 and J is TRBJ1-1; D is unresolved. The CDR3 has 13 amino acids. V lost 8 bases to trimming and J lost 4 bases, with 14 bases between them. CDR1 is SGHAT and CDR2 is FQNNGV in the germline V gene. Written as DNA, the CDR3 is TGTGCCAGCCAGTATGGAGGCAGCACTGAAGCTTTCTTT. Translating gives CASQYGGSTEAFF.

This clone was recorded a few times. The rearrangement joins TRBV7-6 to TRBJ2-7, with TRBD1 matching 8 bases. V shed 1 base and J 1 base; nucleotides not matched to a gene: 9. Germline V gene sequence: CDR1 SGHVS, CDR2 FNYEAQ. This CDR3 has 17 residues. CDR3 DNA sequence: TGTGCCAGCAGCTTAGATCTCAGGGGGCCTTTATCCTACGAGCAGTACTTC. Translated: CASSLDLRGPLSYEQYF.

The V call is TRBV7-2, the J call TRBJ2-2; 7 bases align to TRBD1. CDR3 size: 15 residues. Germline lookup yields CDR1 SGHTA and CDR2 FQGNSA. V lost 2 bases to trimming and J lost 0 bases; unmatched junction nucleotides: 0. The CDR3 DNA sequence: TGTGCCAGCAGCTTACAGGGGGCGAACACCGGGGAGCTGTTTTTT. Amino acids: CASSLQGANTGELFF.

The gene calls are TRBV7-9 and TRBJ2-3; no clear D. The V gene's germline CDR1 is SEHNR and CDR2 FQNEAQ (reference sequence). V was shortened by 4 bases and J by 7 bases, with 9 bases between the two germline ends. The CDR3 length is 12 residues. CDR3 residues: CASSSRPNTQYF. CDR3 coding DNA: TGTGCCAGCAGCTCGCGGCCAAATACGCAGTATTTT.

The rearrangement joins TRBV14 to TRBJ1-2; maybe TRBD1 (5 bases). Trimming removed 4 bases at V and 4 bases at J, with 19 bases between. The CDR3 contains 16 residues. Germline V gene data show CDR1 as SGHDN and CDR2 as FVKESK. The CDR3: CASSLTLGPQGYGYTF. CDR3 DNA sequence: TGTGCCAGCAGCCTCACCCTGGGGCCCCAGGGCTATGGCTACACCTTC.

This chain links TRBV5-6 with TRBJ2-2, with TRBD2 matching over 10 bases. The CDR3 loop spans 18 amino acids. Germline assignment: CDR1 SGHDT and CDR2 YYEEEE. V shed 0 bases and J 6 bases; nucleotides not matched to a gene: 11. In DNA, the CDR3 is TGTGCCAGCAGCTTGGCCCGGGCTAGCGGGGGCCTGCCCGGGGAGCTGTTTTTT. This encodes CASSLARASGGLPGELFF.

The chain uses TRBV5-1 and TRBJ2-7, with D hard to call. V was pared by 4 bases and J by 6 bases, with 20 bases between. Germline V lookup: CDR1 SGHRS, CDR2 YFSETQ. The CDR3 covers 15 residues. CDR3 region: CASSPGSPGGTEQYF. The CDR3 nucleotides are TGCGCCAGCAGCCCCGGTTCTCCGGGTGGTACCGAGCAGTACTTC.

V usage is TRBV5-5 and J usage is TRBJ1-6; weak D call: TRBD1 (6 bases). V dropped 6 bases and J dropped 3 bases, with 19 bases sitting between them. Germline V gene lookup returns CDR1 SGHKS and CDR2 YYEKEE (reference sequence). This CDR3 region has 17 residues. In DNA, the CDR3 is TGTGCCAGCAACTTTGAATGGACAGTGGTCTATAATTCACCCCTCCACTTT. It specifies CASNFEWTVVYNSPLHF.